This TCR beta chain was identified during a study of blood T cell repertoires in COVID-19 (TCRdb year 2020). Notes on the research overall: Samples from collaborators originated in the United States, Italy and Spain and spanned both the acute and convalescent phases of COVID-19. The dataset comprised deeply sampled blood TCRbeta repertoires from subjects exposed to, actively infected with, or recovered from COVID-19. Samples came from the ongoing ImmuneRACE study (first 160 participants) plus 1,254 subjects from 6 global collaborators. Nearly every sample came with metadata listing a de-identified subject ID, COVID-19 status, age in years and sex. The repertoires were made available in a free public database intended to serve as a resource for research on the immune response to SARS-CoV-2. The material from the prospective study consisted of cDNA or gDNA derived from T cells, B-cell-depleted T cells, or PBMCs. Where HLA class I and class II types were available, the types were taken from metadata supplied by the sample provider, not from assay-based typing. Results the study describes overall, beyond this receptor: The amount of clinical and demographic metadata varied by source and participant and was provided uncurated.

The germline V gene encodes CDR1 LNHDA and CDR2 SQIVND (reference sequence). V sheds 3 bases and J sheds 8 bases, leaving 5 bases between their ends. The CDR3 starts with the cysteine, ends with the phenylalanine, and has 11 residues. The sequence is cut down to CDR3 DNA, 33 bases in frame from base 1. The collaborating institutions used their own protocols to collect whole blood in K2EDTA tubes. For TCRbeta analysis, collaborators shipped samples as frozen whole blood, isolated PBMCs, or DNA extracted from either of those sample types. TCRbeta CDR3 regions were amplified from genomic DNA by means of the immunoSEQ Assay, a bias-controlled multiplex PCR. On the authors' methods: Within the assay, amplification of reference gene primers was used to estimate how many nucleated cells each sample contained. Sequence reads were collapsed and filtered to measure the absolute abundance of every unique TCRbeta CDR3 rearrangement. For each sample, productive Simpson clonality was calculated by taking the square root of Simpson's diversity index across productive rearrangements. TCRdb provides this immuneACCESS table in a form limited to in-frame rearrangements. Some clones are lacking; in checked studies, under half of them reflect an unresolved V gene, and why the rest are absent is not known. D and trimming were read from the DNA, whereas the V and J calls and clone size are those reported in that table. This sample gives some 93,000 clones in total; 75% to 90% of them show up just once. The leading ten clones occupy around 20% of the sample.

About this clone itself: This clone's antigen is unknown. Within one base of it there is no much larger clone, and no base qualities were kept.

The chain employs TRBV19 and TRBJ2-1; possibly the D gene is TRBD1, per 5 matching bases. The source of this sequence is an elderly woman with acute or convalescent COVID-19. The source material was peripheral blood. The CDR3 region: CASSIRDEQFF. The DNA is as follows: TGTGCCAGTAGTATCAGGGATGAGCAGTTCTTC. Beyond the CDR3, the reference TRBV19 and TRBJ2-1 genes provide the residues; the full variable domain reads: DGGITQSPKYLFRKEGQNVTLSCEQNLNHDAMYWYRQDPGQGLRLIYYSQIVNDFQKGDIAEGYSVSREKKESFPLTVTSAQKNPTAFYLCASSIRDEQFFGPGTRLTVL.